The rows below give T cell receptor beta chains drawn from one sample of a study of T-cell memory formation after mild COVID-19. MiXCR, applied by TCRdb to the 5' RACE reads, yields one record per CDR3 protein. In the table there are some 130,000 distinct CDR3 sequences, approximately 15% of which are singletons. Sample: PBMCs or a T cell subset sorted from them (not recorded which). The receptors come from an adult woman who had mild COVID-19 (a few samples of this study predate the infection). Cell type and time point are not known. Both conserved end residues are part of each CDR3. The D gene is left open where the match is weak. Size is stated for part of the rows, as once, few or many counts, or as a class when the clone is expanded.

J: TRBJ1-5; size: few; D: .; V: TRBV3-1; DNA: TGTGCCAGCAGCCAGGACTTGAATAGCAATCAGCCCCAGCATTTT; CDR3: CASSQDLNSNQPQHF
J: TRBJ1-5; size: few; D: .; V: TRBV7-2; DNA: TGTGCCAGCAGCATAGACAGGTCTCAGCCCCAGCATTTT; CDR3: CASSIDRSQPQHF
J: TRBJ2-5; size: few; D: .; V: TRBV29-1; DNA: TGCAGCGTTGAACTGGCAGGGGCCCAAGAGACCCAGTACTTC; CDR3: CSVELAGAQETQYF
J: TRBJ1-6; size: .; D: .; V: TRBV7-8; DNA: TGTGCCAGCAGCCACCCAGACTATAATTCACCCCTCCACTTT; CDR3: CASSHPDYNSPLHF
J: TRBJ2-3; size: few; D: TRBD2; V: TRBV3-1; DNA: TGTGCCAGCAGCCAGGCAGCGGGAGTCCACACAGATACGCAGTATTTT; CDR3: CASSQAAGVHTDTQYF
J: TRBJ1-2; size: .; D: .; V: TRBV18; DNA: TGTGCCTCGCGGGACAAAGGCGGCTACACCTTC; CDR3: CASRDKGGYTF
J: TRBJ2-1; size: few; D: TRBD2; V: TRBV6-2/TRBV6-3; DNA: TGTGCCAGCAGAGAAGCGGGAGGGTCCCCTTACAATGAGCAGTTCTTC; CDR3: CASREAGGSPYNEQFF
J: TRBJ1-5; size: few; D: TRBD1; V: TRBV12-3/TRBV12-4; DNA: TGTGCCAGCCAAGACAGGGGAGGACAGCCCCAGCATTTT; CDR3: CASQDRGGQPQHF
J: TRBJ1-4; size: few; D: TRBD1; V: TRBV7-9; DNA: TGTGCCAGCAGCTCGGGACAGGGAAATGAAAAACTGTTTTTT; CDR3: CASSSGQGNEKLFF
J: TRBJ2-7; size: few; D: .; V: TRBV5-1; DNA: TGCGCCAGCAGCTTGGGGCAGTTCTCCTACGAGCAGTACTTC; CDR3: CASSLGQFSYEQYF
J: TRBJ1-4; size: few; D: .; V: TRBV7-2; DNA: TGTGCCAGCAGCTTAATTGGGGGGCCAGGTGAAAAACTGTTTTTT; CDR3: CASSLIGGPGEKLFF
J: TRBJ2-1; size: few; D: TRBD2; V: TRBV7-2; DNA: TGTGCCAGCAGCTTAAGCGCTAGCGGGGGAAATGAGCAGTTCTTC; CDR3: CASSLSASGGNEQFF
J: TRBJ1-5; size: .; D: .; V: TRBV13; DNA: TGTGCCAGCAGCTTGGGACGGTCTTTCAATCAGCCCCAGCATTTT; CDR3: CASSLGRSFNQPQHF
J: TRBJ2-7; size: .; D: .; V: TRBV27; DNA: TGTGCCAGCAGCTCCCTAAACACCTACGAGCAGTACTTC; CDR3: CASSSLNTYEQYF
J: TRBJ2-2; size: few; D: .; V: TRBV29-1; DNA: TGCAGCGTTGAAGATTTGACCGGGGAGCTGTTTTTT; CDR3: CSVEDLTGELFF
J: TRBJ2-1; size: .; D: .; V: TRBV7-8; DNA: TGTGCCAGCAGCTTGCAGGGGACTGAGCAGTTCTTC; CDR3: CASSLQGTEQFF
J: TRBJ2-7; size: few; D: .; V: TRBV10-3; DNA: TGTGCCATCAGTGACAGGGGAACCTACGAGCAGTACTTC; CDR3: CAISDRGTYEQYF
J: TRBJ2-5; size: .; D: TRBD1; V: TRBV28; DNA: TGTGCCAGCAGTTTCGGGACAGGGAGAGAGACCCAGTACTTC; CDR3: CASSFGTGRETQYF
J: TRBJ1-2; size: .; D: .; V: TRBV15; DNA: TGTGCCACCAGCAGAGATGAGACAGGCGCCATGGGGGGCTACACCTTC; CDR3: CATSRDETGAMGGYTF
J: TRBJ1-4; size: .; D: .; V: TRBV6-5; DNA: TGTGCCAGCAGTTACTCGGGCGGAGGGAATGAAAAACTGTTTTTT; CDR3: CASSYSGGGNEKLFF
J: TRBJ1-2; size: .; D: TRBD1; V: TRBV27; DNA: TGTGCCAGCAGTTTGGCGGGACAGATCGGCTACACCTTC; CDR3: CASSLAGQIGYTF
J: TRBJ2-1; size: .; D: TRBD2; V: TRBV18; DNA: TGTGCCAGCTCACCACGTAGTAGCGGGATCCCCTACAATGAGCAGTTCTTC; CDR3: CASSPRSSGIPYNEQFF